The 14 T cell receptor beta chains listed next were all sequenced from one sample in a study of T cell clones after liver transplantation. Method: immunoSEQ multiplex PCR; TCRdb's copy keeps in-frame clones and lacks some. Altogether about 74,000 clones are present, approximately 80% being singletons, with the ten largest covering 0.55% to 0.75%. Specimen: CD4+ T cells from blood, collected before liver transplant. These receptors all stem from a human donor who received a liver transplant.

The table lists this clone with a count of one. This chain joins TRBV2 and TRBJ2-1; 11 bases map to TRBD2. CDR1 and CDR2 (germline): SNHLY, FYNNEI. The CDR3 length is 15 residues. V was clipped by 3 bases and J by 6 bases; unmatched bases: 4. CDR3 nucleotides: TGTGCCAGCAGTGACCCCACTAGCGGGAGCAATGAGCAGTTCTTC. The encoded protein is CASSDPTSGSNEQFF. Complete variable domain (other parts from reference TRBV2 and TRBJ2-1): EPEVTQTPSHQVTQMGQEVILRCVPISNHLYFYWYRQILGQKVEFLVSFYNNEISEKSEIFDDQFSVERPDGSNFTLKIRSTKLEDSAMYFCASSDPTSGSNEQFFGPGTRLTVL.

The chain uses TRBV28 and TRBJ2-5; 14 bases map to TRBD2. The ends lost 5 bases at V and 5 bases at J; junction bases unmatched: 7. CDR3 size: 16 residues. Germline V gene data show CDR1 as MDHEN and CDR2 as SYDVKM. In nucleotides, the CDR3 is TGTGCCAGCAGTCTGACTAGCGGGAGGGCGAGGGAGACCCAGTACTTC. This translates into CASSLTSGRARETQYF.

This clone was picked up one time. The sample has other DNA sequences that encode this CDR3 too. This chain joins TRBV2 and TRBJ2-3; no clear D. CDR3 length equals 12 residues. Trimming removed 2 bases from V and 3 bases from J, with 3 bases in between. Germline V lookup: CDR1 SNHLY, CDR2 FYNNEI. The CDR3 spells CASSELTDTQYF. The DNA of the CDR3 is TGTGCCAGCAGTGAACTTACAGATACGCAGTATTTT.

This clone was seen a handful of times. This rearrangement joins TRBV7-9 to TRBJ1-2; 9 positions match TRBD1. Germline V CDR1 and CDR2: SEHNR, FQNEAQ (reference sequence). V lost 5 bases to trimming and J lost 8 bases; unmatched junction nucleotides: 6. There are 13 residues in the CDR3. The CDR3 loop is CASSDDRGKGYTF. Here the CDR3 DNA reads TGTGCCAGCAGCGACGACAGGGGGAAAGGCTACACCTTC.

V and J are TRBV29-1 and TRBJ1-1; tentatively, D is TRBD1 (5 bases). This CDR3 has 12 amino acids. The V end was cut by 6 bases, the J end by 7 bases, with 15 bases between. Germline V gives CDR1 SQVTM, CDR2 ANQGSEA. As DNA, the CDR3 is TGCAGCGTGGGGGTTGGGGGGTATGAAGCTTTCTTT. It specifies CSVGVGGYEAFF.

This clone occurred a few times. The rearrangement joins TRBV4-3 to TRBJ2-5, with D perhaps TRBD2 (5 bases). This CDR3 has 13 residues. V was pared by 0 bases and J by 6 bases, with 8 bases between. The germline V gene has CDR1 LGHNA and CDR2 YSLEER. The DNA of the CDR3 is TGCGCCAGCAGCCAAGAACTAGGGCAGACCCAGTACTTC. Translating it yields CASSQELGQTQYF.

J is TRBJ1-5 and V is TRBV11-3, with 7 bases fitting TRBD1. The germline CDR1 and CDR2 sequences are SGHNT and YENEEA. This CDR3 comprises 15 residues. V lost 5 bases, J lost 4 bases, and 8 bases stayed unmatched. The CDR3 loop reads CASSPGTASNQPQHF. Written as DNA, the CDR3 is TGTGCCAGCAGCCCGGGGACAGCTTCGAATCAGCCCCAGCATTTT.

The rearrangement uses TRBV5-1 and TRBJ1-4, with D tentatively TRBD1 (5 bases). V was pared by 3 bases and J by 0 bases, with 12 bases between. Per the germline V gene, CDR1 is SGHRS and CDR2 is YFSETQ. The CDR3 extends over 16 amino acids. CDR3 sequence (DNA): TGCGCCAGCAGCTCGGCGGGGGTTTCAACTAATGAAAAACTGTTTTTT. Its protein product is CASSSAGVSTNEKLFF.

This sequence joins TRBV5-4 and TRBJ2-7; 11 bases line up with TRBD1. Germline trimming cut 3 bases from V and 4 bases from J; bases unmatched to any gene: 6. Germline lookup yields CDR1 SGHNT and CDR2 YYREEE (reference sequence). This CDR3 region has 15 residues. CDR3 region: CASSSWTGGTYEQYF. The CDR3 DNA is TGTGCCAGCAGCTCCTGGACAGGGGGCACTTACGAGCAGTACTTC.

This clone was seen a single time. J is TRBJ2-7 and V is TRBV6-1; D not resolved. Trimming took 6 bases from V and 0 from J, leaving 9 bases between them. The CDR3 spans 13 residues. Germline V gene sequence: CDR1 MNHNS, CDR2 SASEGT. The CDR3 loop is CASRSTDSYEQYF. The CDR3 DNA reads as TGTGCCAGCAGATCGACGGACTCCTACGAGCAGTACTTC.

The V and J genes are TRBV5-1 and TRBJ1-5; D not resolved. This CDR3 is built from 16 residues. Trimming cost V 0 bases and J 0 bases, with 10 bases left between them. Germline V gene lookup returns CDR1 SGHRS and CDR2 YFSETQ. As DNA, the CDR3 is TGCGCCAGCAGCTTGGGACCAATTAATAGCAATCAGCCCCAGCATTTT. It encodes CASSLGPINSNQPQHF.

The genes are TRBV4-3 and TRBJ2-7; D is unresolved. CDR3 length: 13 residues. V lost 0 bases to trimming and J lost 2 bases, with 5 bases between them. From germline, CDR1 is LGHNA and CDR2 YSLEER. The chain's CDR3 is CASSQDQAYEQYF. In DNA form, the CDR3 reads TGCGCCAGCAGCCAAGATCAGGCCTACGAGCAGTACTTC.

CDR3 loop: CASSLVPGGTGDRNNQPQHF. The CDR3 DNA follows: TGTGCCAGCAGCTTAGTTCCTGGCGGGACAGGGGATAGGAACAATCAGCCCCAGCATTTT. The rearrangement links TRBV11-3 to TRBJ1-5, with 10 bases matching TRBD1. Germline V gene lookup returns CDR1 SGHNT and CDR2 YENEEA. J lost 3 bases, V lost 1 base, and 15 bases had no gene match. The CDR3 consists of 20 residues.

This clone appeared once. This chain links TRBV4-1 with TRBJ2-6, with 10 bases fitting TRBD1. With 2 bases clipped from V and 2 bases from J, the junction kept 3 bases outside the gene matches. The CDR3 totals 17 residues. Germline CDR1 is MGHRA and CDR2 is YSYEKL. Here the CDR3 DNA reads TGCGCCAGCAGCCAAAAGACAGGGGGCACTGGGGCCAACGTCCTGACTTTC. Its protein is CASSQKTGGTGANVLTF.